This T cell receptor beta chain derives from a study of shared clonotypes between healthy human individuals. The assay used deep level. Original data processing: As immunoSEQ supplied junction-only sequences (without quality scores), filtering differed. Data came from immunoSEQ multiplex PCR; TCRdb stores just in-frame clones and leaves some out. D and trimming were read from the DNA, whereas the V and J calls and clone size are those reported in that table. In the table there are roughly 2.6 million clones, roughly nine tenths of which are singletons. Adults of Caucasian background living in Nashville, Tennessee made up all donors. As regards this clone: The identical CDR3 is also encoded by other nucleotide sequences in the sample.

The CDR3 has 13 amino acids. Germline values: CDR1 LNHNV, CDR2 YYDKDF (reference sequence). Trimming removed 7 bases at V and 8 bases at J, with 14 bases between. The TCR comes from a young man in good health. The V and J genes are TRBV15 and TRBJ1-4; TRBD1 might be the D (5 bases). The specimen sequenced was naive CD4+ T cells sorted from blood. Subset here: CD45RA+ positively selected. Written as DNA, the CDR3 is TGTGCCACCACGACGGGGCTGGTGGAAAAACTGTTTTTT. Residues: CATTTGLVEKLFF. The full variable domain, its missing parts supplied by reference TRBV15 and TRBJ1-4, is DAMVIQNPRYQVTQFGKPVTLSCSQTLNHNVMYWYQQKSSQAPKLLFHYYDKDFNNEADTPDNFQSRRPNTSFCFLDIRSPGLGDTAMYLCATTTGLVEKLFFGSGTQLSVL.